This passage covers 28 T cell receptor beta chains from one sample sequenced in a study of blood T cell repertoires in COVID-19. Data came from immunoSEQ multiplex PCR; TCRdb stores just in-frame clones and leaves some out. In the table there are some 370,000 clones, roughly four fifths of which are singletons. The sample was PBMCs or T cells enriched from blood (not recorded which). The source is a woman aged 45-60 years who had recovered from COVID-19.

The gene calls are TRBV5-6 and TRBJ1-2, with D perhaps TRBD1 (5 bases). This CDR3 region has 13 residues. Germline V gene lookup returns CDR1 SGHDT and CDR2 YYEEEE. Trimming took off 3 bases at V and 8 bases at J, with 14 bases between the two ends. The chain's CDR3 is CASSSQGMRGYTF. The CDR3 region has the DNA TGTGCCAGCAGCTCCCAGGGAATGCGCGGCTACACCTTC.

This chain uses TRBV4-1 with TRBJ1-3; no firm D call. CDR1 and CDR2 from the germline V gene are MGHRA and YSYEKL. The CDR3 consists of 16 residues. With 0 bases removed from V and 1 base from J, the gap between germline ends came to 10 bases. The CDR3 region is CASSQDGGLSGNTIYF. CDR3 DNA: TGCGCCAGCAGCCAAGATGGAGGGTTGTCTGGAAACACCATATATTTT.

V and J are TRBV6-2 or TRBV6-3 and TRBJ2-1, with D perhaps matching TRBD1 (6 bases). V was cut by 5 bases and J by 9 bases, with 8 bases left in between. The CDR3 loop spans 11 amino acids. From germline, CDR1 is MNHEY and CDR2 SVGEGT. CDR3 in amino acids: CASSNRVEQFF. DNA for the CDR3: TGTGCCAGCAGTAACAGGGTTGAGCAGTTCTTC.

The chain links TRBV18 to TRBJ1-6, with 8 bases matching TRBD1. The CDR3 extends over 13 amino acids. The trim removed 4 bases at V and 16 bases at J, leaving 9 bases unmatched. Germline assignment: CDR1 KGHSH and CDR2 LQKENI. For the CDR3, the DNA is TGTGCCAGCTCACAGGACAGGGTCGAAAGACTCCACTTT. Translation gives CASSQDRVERLHF.

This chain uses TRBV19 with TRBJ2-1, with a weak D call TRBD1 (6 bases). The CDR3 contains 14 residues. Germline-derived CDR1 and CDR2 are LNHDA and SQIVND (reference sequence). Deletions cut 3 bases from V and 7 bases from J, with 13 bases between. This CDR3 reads CASSIGHQGNEQFF. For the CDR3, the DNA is TGTGCCAGTAGTATCGGTCATCAGGGGAATGAGCAGTTCTTC.

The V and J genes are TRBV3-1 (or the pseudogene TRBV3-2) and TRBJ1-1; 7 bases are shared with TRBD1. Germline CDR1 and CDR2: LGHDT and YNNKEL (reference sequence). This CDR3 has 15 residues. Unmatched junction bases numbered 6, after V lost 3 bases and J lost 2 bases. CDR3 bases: TGTGCCAGCAGCCAGAGCCCAGGGGGAAACACTGAAGCTTTCTTT. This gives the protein CASSQSPGGNTEAFF.

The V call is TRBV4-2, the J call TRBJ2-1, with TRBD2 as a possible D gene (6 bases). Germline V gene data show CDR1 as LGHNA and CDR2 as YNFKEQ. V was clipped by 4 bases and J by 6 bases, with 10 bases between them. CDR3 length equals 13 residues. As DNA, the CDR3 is TGTGCCAGCAGCCGGGATAGCGGCAATGAGCAGTTCTTC. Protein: CASSRDSGNEQFF.

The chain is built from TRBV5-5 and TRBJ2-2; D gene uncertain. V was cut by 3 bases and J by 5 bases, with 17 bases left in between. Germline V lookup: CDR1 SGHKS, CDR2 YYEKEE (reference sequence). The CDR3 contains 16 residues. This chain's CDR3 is CASSSRNRDGTGELFF. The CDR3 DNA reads TGTGCCAGCAGCTCAAGAAACAGAGATGGGACCGGGGAGCTGTTTTTT.

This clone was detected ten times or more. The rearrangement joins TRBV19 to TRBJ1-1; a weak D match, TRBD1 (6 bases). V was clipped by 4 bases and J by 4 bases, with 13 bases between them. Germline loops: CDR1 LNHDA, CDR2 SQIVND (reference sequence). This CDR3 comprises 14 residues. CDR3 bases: TGTGCCAGTAGTAGGGGGCCGGGGAGCACTGAAGCTTTCTTT. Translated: CASSRGPGSTEAFF. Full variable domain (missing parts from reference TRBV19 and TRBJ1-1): DGGITQSPKYLFRKEGQNVTLSCEQNLNHDAMYWYRQDPGQGLRLIYYSQIVNDFQKGDIAEGYSVSREKKESFPLTVTSAQKNPTAFYLCASSRGPGSTEAFFGQGTRLTVV.

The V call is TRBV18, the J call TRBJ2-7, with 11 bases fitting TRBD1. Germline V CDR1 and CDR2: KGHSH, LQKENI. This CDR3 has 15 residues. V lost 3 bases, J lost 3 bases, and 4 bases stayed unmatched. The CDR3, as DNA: TGTGCCAGCTCACCTACCGGGACAGGGGGCTACGAGCAGTACTTC. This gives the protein CASSPTGTGGYEQYF.

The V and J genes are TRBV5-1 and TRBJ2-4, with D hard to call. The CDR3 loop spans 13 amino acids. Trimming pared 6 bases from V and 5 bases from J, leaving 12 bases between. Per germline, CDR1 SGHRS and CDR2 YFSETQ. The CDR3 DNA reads TGCGCCAGCAACCCCCCTGAGGAAAACATTCAGTACTTC. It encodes CASNPPEENIQYF.

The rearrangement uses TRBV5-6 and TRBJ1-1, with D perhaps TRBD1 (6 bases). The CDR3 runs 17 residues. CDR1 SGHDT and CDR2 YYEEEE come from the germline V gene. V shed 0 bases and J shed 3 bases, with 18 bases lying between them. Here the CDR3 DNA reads TGTGCCAGCAGCTTGGCCAAAATAACAGGGTTCGACACTGAAGCTTTCTTT. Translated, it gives CASSLAKITGFDTEAFF.

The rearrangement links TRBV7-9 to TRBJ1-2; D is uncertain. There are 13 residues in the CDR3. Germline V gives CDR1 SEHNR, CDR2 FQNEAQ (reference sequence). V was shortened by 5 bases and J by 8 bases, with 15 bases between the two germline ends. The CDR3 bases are TGTGCCAGCAGCCCGGAGCACTATGGGGGCTACACCTTC. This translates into CASSPEHYGGYTF.

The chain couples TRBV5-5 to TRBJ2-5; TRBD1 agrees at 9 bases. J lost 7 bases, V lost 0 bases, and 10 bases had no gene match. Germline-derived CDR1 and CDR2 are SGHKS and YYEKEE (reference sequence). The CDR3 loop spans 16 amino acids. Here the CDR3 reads CASSLGVGQGDGTQYF. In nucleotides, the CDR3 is TGTGCCAGCAGCTTGGGAGTGGGACAGGGCGATGGGACCCAGTACTTC.

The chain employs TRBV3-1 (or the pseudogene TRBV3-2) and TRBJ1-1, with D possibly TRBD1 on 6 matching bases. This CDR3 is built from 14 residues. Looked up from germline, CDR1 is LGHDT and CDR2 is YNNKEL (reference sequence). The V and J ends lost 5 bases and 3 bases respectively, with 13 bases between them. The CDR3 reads CASSLRGGYTEAFF. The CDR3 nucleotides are TGTGCCAGCAGCTTAAGGGGGGGGTACACTGAAGCTTTCTTT.

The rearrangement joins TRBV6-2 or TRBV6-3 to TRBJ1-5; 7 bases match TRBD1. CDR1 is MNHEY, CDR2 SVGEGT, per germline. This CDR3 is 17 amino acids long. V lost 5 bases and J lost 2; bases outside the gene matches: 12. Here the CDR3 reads CASSPLGTVTGNQPQHF. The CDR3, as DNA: TGTGCCAGCAGTCCCCTCGGGACAGTCACTGGCAATCAGCCCCAGCATTTT.

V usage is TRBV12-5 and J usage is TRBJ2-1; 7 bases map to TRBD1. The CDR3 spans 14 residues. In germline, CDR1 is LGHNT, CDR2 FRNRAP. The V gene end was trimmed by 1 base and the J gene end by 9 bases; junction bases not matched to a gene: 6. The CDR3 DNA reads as TGTGCTAGTGGTTTGGCCCTGGGGGACAGTGAGCAGTTCTTC. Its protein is CASGLALGDSEQFF.

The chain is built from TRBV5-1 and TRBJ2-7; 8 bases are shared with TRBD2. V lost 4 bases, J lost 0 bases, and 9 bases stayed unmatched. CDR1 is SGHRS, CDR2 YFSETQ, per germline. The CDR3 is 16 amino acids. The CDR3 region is CASSRWASGFSYEQYF. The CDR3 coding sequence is TGCGCCAGCAGCCGGTGGGCTAGCGGGTTCTCCTACGAGCAGTACTTC.

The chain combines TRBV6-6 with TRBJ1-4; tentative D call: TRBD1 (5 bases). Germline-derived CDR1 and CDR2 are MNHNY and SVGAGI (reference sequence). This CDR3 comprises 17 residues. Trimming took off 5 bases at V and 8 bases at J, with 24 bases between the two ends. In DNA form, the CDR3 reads TGTGCCAGCAGTCTTACTACCATCGGGGGAATGGGAGAAAAACTGTTTTTT. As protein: CASSLTTIGGMGEKLFF.

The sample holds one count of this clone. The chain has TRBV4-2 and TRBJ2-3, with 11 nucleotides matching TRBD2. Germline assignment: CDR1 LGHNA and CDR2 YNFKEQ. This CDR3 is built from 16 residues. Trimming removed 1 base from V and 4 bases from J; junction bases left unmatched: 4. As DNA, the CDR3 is TGTGCCAGCAGCCAAGGAGGTAGCGGGAGGGCAGATACGCAGTATTTT. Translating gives CASSQGGSGRADTQYF.

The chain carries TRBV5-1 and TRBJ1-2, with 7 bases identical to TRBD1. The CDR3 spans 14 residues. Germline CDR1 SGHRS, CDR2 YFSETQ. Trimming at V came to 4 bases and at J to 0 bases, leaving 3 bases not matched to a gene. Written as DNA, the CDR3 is TGCGCCAGCAGCGAACAGGGGCCTAACTATGGCTACACCTTC. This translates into CASSEQGPNYGYTF. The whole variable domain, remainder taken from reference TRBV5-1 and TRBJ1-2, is KAGVTQTPRYLIKTRGQQVTLSCSPISGHRSVSWYQQTPGQGLQFLFEYFSETQRNKGNFPGRFSGRQFSNSRSEMNVSTLELGDSALYLCASSEQGPNYGYTFGSGTRLTVV.

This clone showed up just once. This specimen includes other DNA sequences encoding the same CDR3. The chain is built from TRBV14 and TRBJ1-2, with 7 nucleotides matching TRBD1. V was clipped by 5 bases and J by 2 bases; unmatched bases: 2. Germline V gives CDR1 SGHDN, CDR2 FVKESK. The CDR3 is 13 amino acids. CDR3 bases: TGTGCCAGCAGCTTGACAGGGAACTATGGCTACACCTTC. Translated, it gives CASSLTGNYGYTF.

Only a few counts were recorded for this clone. CDR3 residues: CASSPTGVNTEAFF. The CDR3 nucleotides are TGTGCCAGCAGCCCCACAGGGGTGAACACTGAAGCTTTCTTT. This sequence joins TRBV7-3 and TRBJ1-1; 7 bases match TRBD1. The germline V gene encodes CDR1 SGHTA and CDR2 FQGTGA. V shed 5 bases and J 0 bases; nucleotides not matched to a gene: 3. This CDR3 has 14 amino acids.

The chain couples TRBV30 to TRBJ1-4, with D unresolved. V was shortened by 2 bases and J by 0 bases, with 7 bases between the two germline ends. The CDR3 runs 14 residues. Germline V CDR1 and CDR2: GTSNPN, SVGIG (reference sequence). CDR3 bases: TGTGCCTGGAGTCGGTCCTCAACTAATGAAAAACTGTTTTTT. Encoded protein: CAWSRSSTNEKLFF.

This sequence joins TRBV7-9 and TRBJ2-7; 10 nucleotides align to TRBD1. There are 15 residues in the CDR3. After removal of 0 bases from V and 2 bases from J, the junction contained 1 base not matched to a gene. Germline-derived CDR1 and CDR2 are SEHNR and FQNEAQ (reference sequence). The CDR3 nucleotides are TGTGCCAGCAGCTTAGCCGGGACAGGGGCCTACGAGCAGTACTTC. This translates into CASSLAGTGAYEQYF.

CDR3 in amino acids: CASSIVSSYNEQFF. For the CDR3, the DNA is TGTGCCAGTAGTATAGTGAGCTCCTACAATGAGCAGTTCTTC. The gene calls are TRBV19 and TRBJ2-1, with D unresolved. Germline V CDR1 and CDR2: LNHDA, SQIVND (reference sequence). CDR3 length: 14 amino acids. Deletions cut 1 base from V and 0 bases from J, with 4 bases between.

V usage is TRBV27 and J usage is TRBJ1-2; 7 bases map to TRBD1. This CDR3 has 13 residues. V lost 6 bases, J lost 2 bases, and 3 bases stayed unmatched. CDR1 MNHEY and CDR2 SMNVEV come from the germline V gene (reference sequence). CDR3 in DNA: TGTGCCAGCAGCTCCAGGGGGAACTATGGCTACACCTTC. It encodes CASSSRGNYGYTF.

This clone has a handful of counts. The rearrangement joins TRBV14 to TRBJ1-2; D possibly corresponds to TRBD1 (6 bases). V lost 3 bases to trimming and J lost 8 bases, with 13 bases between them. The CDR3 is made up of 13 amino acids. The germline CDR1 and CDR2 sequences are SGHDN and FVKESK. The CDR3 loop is CASSQFRGSGYTF. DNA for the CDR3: TGTGCCAGCAGCCAGTTCAGGGGAAGCGGCTACACCTTC.